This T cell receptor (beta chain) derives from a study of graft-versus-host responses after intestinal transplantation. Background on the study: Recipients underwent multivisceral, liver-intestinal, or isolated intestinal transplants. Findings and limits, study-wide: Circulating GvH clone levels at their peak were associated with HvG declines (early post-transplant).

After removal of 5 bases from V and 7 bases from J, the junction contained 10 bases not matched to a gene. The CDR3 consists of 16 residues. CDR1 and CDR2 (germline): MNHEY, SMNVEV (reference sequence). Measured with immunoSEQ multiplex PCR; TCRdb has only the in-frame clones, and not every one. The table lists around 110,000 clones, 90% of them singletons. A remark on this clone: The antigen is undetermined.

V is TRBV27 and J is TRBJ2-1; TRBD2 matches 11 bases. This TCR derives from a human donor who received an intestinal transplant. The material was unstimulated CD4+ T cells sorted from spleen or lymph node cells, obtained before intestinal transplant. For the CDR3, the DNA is TGTGCCAGCAGTACGCCGGGACTAGCGGCTCGTAATGAGCAGTTCTTC. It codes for CASSTPGLAARNEQFF.